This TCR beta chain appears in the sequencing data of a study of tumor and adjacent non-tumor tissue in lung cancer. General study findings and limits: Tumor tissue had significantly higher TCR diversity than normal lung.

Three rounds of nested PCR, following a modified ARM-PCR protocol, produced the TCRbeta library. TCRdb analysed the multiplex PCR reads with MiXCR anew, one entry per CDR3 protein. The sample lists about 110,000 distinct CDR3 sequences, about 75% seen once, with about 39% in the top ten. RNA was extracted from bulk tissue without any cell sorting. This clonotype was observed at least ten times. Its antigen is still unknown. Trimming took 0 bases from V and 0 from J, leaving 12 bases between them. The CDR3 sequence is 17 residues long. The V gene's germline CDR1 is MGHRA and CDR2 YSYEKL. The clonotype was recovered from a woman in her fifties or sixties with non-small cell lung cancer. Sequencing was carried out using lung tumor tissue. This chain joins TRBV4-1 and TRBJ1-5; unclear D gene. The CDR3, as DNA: TGCGCCAGCAGCCAAGATAGCCAGCCATATAGCAATCAGCCCCAGCATTTT. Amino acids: CASSQDSQPYSNQPQHF.